In its sample, the clone carrying this T cell receptor beta chain is medium-sized. The antigen is undetermined. The sample is drawn from a study of vaccination and CD4 T cells after COVID-19. Study-wide context: Stimulation of cells relied on overlapping spike peptides derived from SARS-CoV-2, HCoV-NL63, HCoV-OC43 and HCoV-229E.

Sequence data for DNA of cultured CD4+ T cells were generated by the Oncomine TCR Beta short-read assay. Extraction of genomic DNA was performed on cultured CD4+ T cells. MiXCR was run by TCRdb on the PCR reads, yielding one entry per CDR3 protein. The table records 13,000 to 15,000 distinct CDR3 sequences, 25% to 30% of them present only once. Study-wide findings and caveats: Spike mono-reactive clones accounted for 304 of the 307 vaccine-specific clones found in convalescent patients.

CDR3 length equals 16 residues. Germline CDR1 reads DFQATT; CDR2 reads SNEGSKA (reference sequence). V lost 5 bases and J lost 7; bases outside the gene matches: 14. Treatment described: roughly 10-day PBMC culture with coronavirus spike peptide pools or control peptides (ViraFEST assay). This sequence was found in a human donor who had recovered from COVID-19. What was sequenced was CD4+ T cells from blood, cultured in vitro. The chain carries TRBV20-1 and TRBJ1-6; 7 bases are shared with TRBD1. The CDR3, as DNA: TGCAGTGCTTACGGGGGTAATGAACAGGGGAATTCACCCCTCCACTTT. This translates into CSAYGGNEQGNSPLHF.